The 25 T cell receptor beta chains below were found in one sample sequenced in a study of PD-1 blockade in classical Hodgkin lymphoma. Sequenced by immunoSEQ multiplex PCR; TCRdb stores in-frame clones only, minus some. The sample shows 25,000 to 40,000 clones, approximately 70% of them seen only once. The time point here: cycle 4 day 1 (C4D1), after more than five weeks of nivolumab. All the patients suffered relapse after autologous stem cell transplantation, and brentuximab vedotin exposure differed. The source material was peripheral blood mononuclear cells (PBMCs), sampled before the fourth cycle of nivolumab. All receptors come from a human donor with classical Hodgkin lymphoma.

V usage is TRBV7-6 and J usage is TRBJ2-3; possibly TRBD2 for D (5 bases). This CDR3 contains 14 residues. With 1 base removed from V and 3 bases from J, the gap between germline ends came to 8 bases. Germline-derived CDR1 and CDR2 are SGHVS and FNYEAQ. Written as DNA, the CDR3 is TGTGCCAGCAGCTTAGGTTCGGGGACAGATACGCAGTATTTT. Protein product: CASSLGSGTDTQYF.

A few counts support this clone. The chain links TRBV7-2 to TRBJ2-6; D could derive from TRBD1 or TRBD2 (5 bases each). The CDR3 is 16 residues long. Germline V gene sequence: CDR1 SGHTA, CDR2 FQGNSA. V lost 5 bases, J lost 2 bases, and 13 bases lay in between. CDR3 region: CASSPSGRTGANVLTF. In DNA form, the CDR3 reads TGTGCCAGCAGCCCCTCGGGGCGGACTGGGGCCAACGTCCTGACTTTC.

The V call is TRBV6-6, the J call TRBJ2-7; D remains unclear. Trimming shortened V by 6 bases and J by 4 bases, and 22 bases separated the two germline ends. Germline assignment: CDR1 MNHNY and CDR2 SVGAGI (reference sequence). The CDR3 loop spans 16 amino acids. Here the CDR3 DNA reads TGTGCCAGCAGCAAGCACCGGGCCGAGGATTGGTACGAGCAGTACTTC. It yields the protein CASSKHRAEDWYEQYF.

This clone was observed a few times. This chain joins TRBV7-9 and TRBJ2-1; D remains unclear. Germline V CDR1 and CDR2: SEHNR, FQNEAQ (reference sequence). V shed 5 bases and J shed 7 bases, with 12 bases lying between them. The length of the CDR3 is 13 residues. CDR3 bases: TGTGCCAGCAGCCCCCAAGTCTCGAATGAGCAGTTCTTC. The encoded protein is CASSPQVSNEQFF. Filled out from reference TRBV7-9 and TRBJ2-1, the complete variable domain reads DTGVSQNPRHKITKRGQNVTFRCDPISEHNRLYWYRQTLGQGPEFLTYFQNEAQLEKSRLLSDRFSAERPKGSFSTLEIQRTEQGDSAMYLCASSPQVSNEQFFGPGTRLTVL.

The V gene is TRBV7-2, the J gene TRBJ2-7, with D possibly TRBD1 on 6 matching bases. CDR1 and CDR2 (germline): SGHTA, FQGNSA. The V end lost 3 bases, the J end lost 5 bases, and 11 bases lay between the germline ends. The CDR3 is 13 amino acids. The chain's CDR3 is CASSFGTHDEQYF. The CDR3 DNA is TGTGCCAGCAGCTTCGGGACACATGACGAGCAGTACTTC.

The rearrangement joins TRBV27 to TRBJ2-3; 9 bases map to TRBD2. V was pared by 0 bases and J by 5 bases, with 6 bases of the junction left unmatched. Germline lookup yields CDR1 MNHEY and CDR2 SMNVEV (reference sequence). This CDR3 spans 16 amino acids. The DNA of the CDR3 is TGTGCCAGCAGTTTATCGGTTAGCGGGAGAGGAGATACGCAGTATTTT. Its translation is CASSLSVSGRGDTQYF.

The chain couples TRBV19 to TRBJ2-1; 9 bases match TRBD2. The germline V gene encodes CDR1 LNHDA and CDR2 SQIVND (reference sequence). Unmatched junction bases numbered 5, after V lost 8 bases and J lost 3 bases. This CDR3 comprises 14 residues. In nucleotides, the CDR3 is TGTGCCAGTCAGAGACTAGCGGACTACAATGAGCAGTTCTTC. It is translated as CASQRLADYNEQFF.

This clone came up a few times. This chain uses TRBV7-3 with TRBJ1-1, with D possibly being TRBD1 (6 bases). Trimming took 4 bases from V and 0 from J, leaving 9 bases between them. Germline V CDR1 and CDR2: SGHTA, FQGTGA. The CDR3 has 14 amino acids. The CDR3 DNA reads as TGTGCCAGCAGCTCAACAGGGTTGAACACTGAAGCTTTCTTT. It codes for CASSSTGLNTEAFF. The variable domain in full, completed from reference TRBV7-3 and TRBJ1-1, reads GAGVSQTPSNKVTEKGKYVELRCDPISGHTALYWYRQSLGQGPEFLIYFQGTGAADDSGLPNDRFFAVRPEGSVSTLKIQRTERGDSAVYLCASSSTGLNTEAFFGQGTRLTVV.

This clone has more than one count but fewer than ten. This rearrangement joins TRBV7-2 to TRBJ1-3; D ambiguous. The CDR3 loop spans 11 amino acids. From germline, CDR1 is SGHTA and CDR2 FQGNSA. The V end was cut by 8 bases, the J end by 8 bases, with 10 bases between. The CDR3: CASGYSHTIYF. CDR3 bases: TGTGCCAGCGGATATTCGCACACCATATATTTT.

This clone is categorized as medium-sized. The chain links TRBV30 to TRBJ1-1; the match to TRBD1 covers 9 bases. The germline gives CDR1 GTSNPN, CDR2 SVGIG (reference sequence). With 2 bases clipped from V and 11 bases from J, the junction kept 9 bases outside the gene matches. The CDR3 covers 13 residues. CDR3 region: CAWSPTGGFWAFF. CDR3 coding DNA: TGTGCCTGGAGTCCGACAGGGGGATTTTGGGCTTTCTTT. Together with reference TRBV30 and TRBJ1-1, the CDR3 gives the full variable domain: SQTIHQWPATLVQPVGSPLSLECTVEGTSNPNLYWYRQAAGRGLQLLFYSVGIGQISSEVPQNLSASRPQDRQFILSSKKLLLSDSGFYLCAWSPTGGFWAFFGQGTRLTVV.

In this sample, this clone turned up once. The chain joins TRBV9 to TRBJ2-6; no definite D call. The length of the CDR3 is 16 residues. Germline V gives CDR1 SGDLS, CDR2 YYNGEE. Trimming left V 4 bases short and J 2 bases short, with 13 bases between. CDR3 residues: CASSPIMGPGANVLTF. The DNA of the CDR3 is TGTGCCAGCAGCCCCATAATGGGTCCTGGGGCCAACGTCCTGACTTTC.

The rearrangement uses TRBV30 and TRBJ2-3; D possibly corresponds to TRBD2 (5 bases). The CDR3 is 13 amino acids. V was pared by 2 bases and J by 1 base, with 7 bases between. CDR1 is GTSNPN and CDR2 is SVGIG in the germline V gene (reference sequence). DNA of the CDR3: TGTGCCTGGAGTCGGCGGGGCACAGATACGCAGTATTTT. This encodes CAWSRRGTDTQYF.

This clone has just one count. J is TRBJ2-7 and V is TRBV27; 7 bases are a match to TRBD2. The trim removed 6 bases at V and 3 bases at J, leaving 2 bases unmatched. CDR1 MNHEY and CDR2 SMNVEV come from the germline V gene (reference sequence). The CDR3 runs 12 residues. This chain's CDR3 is CASRSGIYEQYF. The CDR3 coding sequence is TGTGCCAGCAGGAGCGGGATCTACGAGCAGTACTTC.

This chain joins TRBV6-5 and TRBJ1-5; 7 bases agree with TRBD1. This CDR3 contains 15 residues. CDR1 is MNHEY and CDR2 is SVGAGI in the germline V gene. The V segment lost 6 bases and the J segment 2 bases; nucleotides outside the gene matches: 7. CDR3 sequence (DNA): TGTGCCAGCAGATCCCCAGGGGGAGGCAATCAGCCCCAGCATTTT. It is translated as CASRSPGGGNQPQHF.

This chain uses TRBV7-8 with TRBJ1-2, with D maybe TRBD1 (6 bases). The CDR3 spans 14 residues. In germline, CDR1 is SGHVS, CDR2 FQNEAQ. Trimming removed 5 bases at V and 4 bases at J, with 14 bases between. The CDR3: CASSRQDSAYGYTF. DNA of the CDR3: TGTGCCAGCAGCCGACAGGATTCTGCCTATGGCTACACCTTC. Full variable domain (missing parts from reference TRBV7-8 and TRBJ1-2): GAGVSQSPRYKVAKRGQDVALRCDPISGHVSLFWYQQALGQGPEFLTYFQNEAQLDKSGLPSDRFFAERPEGSVSTLKIQRTQQEDSAVYLCASSRQDSAYGYTFGSGTRLTVV.

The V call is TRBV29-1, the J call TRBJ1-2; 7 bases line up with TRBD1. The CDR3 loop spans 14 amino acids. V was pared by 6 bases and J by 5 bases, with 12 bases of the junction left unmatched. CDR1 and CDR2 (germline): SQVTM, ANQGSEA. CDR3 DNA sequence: TGCAGCGTAGGTGAGCCCGGGACAGAATATGGCTACACCTTC. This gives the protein CSVGEPGTEYGYTF.

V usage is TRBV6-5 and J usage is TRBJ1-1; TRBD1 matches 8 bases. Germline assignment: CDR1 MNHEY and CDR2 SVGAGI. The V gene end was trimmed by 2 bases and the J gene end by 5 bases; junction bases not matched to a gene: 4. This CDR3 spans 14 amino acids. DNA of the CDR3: TGTGCCAGCAGTTACGGACAGGGTTTGACTGAAGCTTTCTTT. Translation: CASSYGQGLTEAFF.

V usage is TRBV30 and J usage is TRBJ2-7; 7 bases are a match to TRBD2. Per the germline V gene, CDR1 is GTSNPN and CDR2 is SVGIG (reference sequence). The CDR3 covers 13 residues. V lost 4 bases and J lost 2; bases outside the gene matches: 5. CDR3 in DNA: TGTGCCTGGATGCAGCGGGGAACCTACGAGCAGTACTTC. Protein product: CAWMQRGTYEQYF.

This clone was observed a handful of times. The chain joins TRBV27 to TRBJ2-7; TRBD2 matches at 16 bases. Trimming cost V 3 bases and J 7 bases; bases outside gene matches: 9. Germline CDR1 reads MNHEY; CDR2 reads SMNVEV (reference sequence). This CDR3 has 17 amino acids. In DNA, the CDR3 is TGTGCCAGCAGTTTGCCGGGACTAGCGGGAGGGCCGAGGGAGCAGTACTTC. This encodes CASSLPGLAGGPREQYF.

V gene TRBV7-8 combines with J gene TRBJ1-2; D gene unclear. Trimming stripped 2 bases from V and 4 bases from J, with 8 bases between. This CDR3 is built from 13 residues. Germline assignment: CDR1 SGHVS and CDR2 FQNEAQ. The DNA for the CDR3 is TGTGCCAGCAGCTTACGTGGAGTCTATGGCTACACCTTC. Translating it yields CASSLRGVYGYTF.

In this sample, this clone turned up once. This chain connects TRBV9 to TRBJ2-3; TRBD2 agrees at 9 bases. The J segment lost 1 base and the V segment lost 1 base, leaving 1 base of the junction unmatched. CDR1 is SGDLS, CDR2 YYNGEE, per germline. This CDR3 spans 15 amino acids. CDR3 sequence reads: CASSVRTSGTDTQYF. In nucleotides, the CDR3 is TGTGCCAGCAGCGTAAGGACTAGCGGCACAGATACGCAGTATTTT. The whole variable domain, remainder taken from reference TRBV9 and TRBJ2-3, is DSGVTQTPKHLITATGQRVTLRCSPRSGDLSVYWYQQSLDQGLQFLIQYYNGEERAKGNILERFSAQQFPDLHSELNLSSLELGDSALYFCASSVRTSGTDTQYFGPGTRLTVL.

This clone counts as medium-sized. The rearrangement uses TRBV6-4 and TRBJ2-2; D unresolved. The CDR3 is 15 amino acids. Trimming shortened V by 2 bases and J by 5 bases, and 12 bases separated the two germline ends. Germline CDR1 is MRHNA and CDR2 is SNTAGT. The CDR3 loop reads CASSDRASGTGELFF. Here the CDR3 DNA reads TGTGCCAGCAGTGACCGAGCTTCCGGTACCGGGGAGCTGTTTTTT.

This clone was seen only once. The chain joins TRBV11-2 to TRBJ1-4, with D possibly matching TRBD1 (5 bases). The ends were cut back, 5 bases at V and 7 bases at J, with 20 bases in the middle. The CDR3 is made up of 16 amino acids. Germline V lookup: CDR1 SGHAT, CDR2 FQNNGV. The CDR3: CASSLGAMTRGEKLFF. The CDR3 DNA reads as TGTGCCAGCAGCCTAGGAGCCATGACAAGGGGTGAAAAACTGTTTTTT.

The CDR3 here is CASSKSGPRETQYF. DNA of the CDR3: TGTGCCAGCAGTAAGAGCGGGCCCCGGGAGACCCAGTACTTC. The chain employs TRBV6-6 and TRBJ2-5, with a tentative D call TRBD2 (6 bases). The length of the CDR3 is 14 residues. The germline V and J ends were trimmed by 5 bases and 5 bases, with 15 bases remaining between them. Germline CDR1 MNHNY, CDR2 SVGAGI (reference sequence).

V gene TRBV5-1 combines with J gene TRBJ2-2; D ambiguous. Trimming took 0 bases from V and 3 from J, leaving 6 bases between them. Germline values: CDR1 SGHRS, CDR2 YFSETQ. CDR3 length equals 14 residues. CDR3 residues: CASSLGSYTGELFF. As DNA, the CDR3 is TGCGCCAGCAGCTTGGGGTCCTACACCGGGGAGCTGTTTTTT.